The clone carrying this T cell receptor (beta chain) was counted only a few times. V lost 0 bases to trimming and J lost 7 bases, with 17 bases between them. The CDR3 has 17 amino acids. The germline V gene has CDR1 SGHRS and CDR2 YFSETQ. This sample is part of a study of blood T cell repertoires in COVID-19. Sequencing was performed with immunoSEQ multiplex PCR; in TCRdb, only in-frame clones are kept and a portion is missing. Of 81,000 or so clones in the sample, more than 80% are singletons; the top ten hold 10% to 15%. Sequenced: peripheral blood. The genes are TRBV5-1 and TRBJ1-6, with D perhaps TRBD1 (5 bases). This clonotype was sampled from a human donor in a cohort sampled during active COVID-19. In DNA form, the CDR3 reads TGCGCCAGCAGCTTGGCGCCTAAAGGGGCGCAGAATTCACCCCTCCACTTT. It yields the protein CASSLAPKGAQNSPLHF.